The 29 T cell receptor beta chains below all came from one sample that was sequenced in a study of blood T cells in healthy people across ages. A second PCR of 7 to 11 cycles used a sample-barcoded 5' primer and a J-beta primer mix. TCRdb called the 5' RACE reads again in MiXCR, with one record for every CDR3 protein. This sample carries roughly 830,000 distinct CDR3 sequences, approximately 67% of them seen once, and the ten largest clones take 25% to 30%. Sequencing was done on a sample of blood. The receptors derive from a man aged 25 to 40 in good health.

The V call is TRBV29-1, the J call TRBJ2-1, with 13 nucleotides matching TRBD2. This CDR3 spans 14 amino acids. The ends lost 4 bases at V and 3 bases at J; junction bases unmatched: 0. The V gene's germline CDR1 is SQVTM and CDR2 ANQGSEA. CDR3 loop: CSVGTSGGYNEQFF. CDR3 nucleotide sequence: TGCAGCGTTGGGACTAGCGGGGGCTACAATGAGCAGTTCTTC.

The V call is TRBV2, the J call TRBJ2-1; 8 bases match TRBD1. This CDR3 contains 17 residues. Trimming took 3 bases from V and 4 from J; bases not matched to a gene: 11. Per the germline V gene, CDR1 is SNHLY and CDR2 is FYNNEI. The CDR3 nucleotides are TGTGCCAGCAGTGAGGAGGCCGCCAGGGGGCCTTACAATGAGCAGTTCTTC. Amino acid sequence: CASSEEAARGPYNEQFF.

The CDR3 nucleotides are TGTGCCAGGGGGACCGACGGTCGTCGGGAGACCCAGTACTTC. Translation: CARGTDGRRETQYF. The chain has TRBV2 and TRBJ2-5; D might be TRBD1 or TRBD2, each matching 5 bases. Per the germline V gene, CDR1 is SNHLY and CDR2 is FYNNEI. The CDR3 sequence is 14 residues long. The germline V and J ends were trimmed by 9 bases and 5 bases, with 19 bases remaining between them.

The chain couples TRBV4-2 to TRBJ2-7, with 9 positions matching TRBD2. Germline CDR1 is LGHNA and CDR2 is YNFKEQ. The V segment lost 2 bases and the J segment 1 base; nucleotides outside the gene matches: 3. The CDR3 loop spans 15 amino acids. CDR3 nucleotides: TGTGCCAGCAGCCAAAGCGGGGGGCAATCCTACGAGCAGTACTTC. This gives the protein CASSQSGGQSYEQYF.

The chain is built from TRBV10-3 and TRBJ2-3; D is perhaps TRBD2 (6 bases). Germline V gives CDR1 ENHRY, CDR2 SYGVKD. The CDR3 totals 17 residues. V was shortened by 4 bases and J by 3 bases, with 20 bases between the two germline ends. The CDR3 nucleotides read TGTGCCATCAGTGGGGGGACTCTATGGGGCGGTACAGATACGCAGTATTTT. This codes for CAISGGTLWGGTDTQYF.

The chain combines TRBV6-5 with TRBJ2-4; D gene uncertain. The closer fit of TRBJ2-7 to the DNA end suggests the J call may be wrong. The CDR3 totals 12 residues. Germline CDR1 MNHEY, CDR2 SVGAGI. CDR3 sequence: CASKGFGYEQYF. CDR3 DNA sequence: TGTGCCAGCAAAGGATTCGGTTACGAGCAGTACTTC.

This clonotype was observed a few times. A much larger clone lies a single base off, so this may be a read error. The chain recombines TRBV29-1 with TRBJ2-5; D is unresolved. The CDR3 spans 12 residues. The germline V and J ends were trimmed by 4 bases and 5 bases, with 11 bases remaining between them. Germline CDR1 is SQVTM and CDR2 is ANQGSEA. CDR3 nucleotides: TGCAGCGTTGGCGGTGTTGGGGAGACCCAGTACTTC. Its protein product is CSVGGVGETQYF.

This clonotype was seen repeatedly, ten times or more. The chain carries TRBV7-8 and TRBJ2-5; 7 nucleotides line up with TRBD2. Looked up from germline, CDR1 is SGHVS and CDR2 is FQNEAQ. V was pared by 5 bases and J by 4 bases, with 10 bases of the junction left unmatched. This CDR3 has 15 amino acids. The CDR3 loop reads CASSQYPTSPETQYF. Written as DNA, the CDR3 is TGTGCCAGCAGCCAGTACCCGACTAGCCCAGAGACCCAGTACTTC.

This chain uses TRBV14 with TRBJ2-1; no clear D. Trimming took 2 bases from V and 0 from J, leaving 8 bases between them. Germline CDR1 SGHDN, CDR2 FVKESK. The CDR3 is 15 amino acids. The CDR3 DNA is TGTGCCAGCAGCCAAAGTTGGAGCTCCTACAATGAGCAGTTCTTC. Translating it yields CASSQSWSSYNEQFF.

CDR3 residues: CSASLEPSAYNEQFF. DNA for the CDR3: TGCAGTGCTAGTCTCGAACCAAGCGCCTACAATGAGCAGTTCTTC. The chain carries TRBV20-1 and TRBJ2-1; no reliable D call. This CDR3 has 15 amino acids. Germline-derived CDR1 and CDR2 are DFQATT and SNEGSKA (reference sequence). Trimming pared 3 bases from V and 2 bases from J, leaving 14 bases between.

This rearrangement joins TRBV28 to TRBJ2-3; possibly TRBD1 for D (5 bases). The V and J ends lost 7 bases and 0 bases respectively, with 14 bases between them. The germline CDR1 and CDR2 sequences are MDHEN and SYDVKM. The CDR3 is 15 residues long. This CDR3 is CASIQGRASTDTQYF. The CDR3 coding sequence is TGTGCCAGCATCCAGGGCAGGGCTAGCACAGATACGCAGTATTTT.

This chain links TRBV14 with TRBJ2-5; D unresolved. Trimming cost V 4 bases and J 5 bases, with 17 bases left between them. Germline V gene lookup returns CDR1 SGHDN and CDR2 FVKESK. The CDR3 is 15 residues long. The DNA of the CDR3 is TGTGCCAGCAGCCCTCCCATGGGCAGCGTCGAGACCCAGTACTTC. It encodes CASSPPMGSVETQYF.

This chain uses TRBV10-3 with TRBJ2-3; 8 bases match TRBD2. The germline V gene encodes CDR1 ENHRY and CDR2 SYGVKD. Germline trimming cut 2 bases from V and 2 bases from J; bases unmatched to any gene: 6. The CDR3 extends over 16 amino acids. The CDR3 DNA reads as TGTGCCATCAGTGAGAGGAGTAGCGGGGACACAGATACGCAGTATTTT. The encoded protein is CAISERSSGDTDTQYF.

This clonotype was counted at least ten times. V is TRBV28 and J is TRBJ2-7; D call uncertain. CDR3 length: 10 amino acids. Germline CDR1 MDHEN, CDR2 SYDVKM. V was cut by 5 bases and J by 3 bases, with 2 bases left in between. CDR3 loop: CASSNYEQYF. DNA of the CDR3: TGTGCCAGCAGTAACTACGAGCAGTACTTC. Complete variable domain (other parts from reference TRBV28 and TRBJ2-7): DVKVTQSSRYLVKRTGEKVFLECVQDMDHENMFWYRQDPGLGLRLIYFSYDVKMKEKGDIPEGYSVSREKKERFSLILESASTNQTSMYLCASSNYEQYFGPGTRLTVT.

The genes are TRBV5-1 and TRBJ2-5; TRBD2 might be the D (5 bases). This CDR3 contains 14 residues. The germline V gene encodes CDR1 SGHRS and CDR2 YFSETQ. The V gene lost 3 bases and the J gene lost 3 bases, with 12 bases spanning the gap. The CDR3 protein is CASSWDGREETQYF. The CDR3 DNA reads TGCGCCAGCAGCTGGGATGGGAGAGAAGAGACCCAGTACTTC.

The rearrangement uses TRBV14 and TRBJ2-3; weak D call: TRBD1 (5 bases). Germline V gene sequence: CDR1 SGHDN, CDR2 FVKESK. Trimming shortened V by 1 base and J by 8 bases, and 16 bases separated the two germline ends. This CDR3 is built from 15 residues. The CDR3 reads CASSQGQIVRGTQYF. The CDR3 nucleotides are TGTGCCAGCAGCCAAGGACAGATAGTAAGGGGTACGCAGTATTTT.

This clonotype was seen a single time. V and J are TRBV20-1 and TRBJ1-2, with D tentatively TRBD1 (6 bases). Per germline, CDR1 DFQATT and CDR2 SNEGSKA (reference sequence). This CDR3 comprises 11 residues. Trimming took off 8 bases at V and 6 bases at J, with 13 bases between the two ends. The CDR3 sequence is CSPRGRDGYTF. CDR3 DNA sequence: TGCAGTCCCAGGGGCCGGGATGGCTACACCTTC.

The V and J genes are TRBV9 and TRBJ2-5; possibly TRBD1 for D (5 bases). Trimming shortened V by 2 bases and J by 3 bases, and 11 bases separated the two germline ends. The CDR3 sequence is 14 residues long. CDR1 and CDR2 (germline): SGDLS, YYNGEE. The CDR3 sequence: CASSVDGAEETQYF. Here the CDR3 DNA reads TGTGCCAGCAGCGTGGATGGGGCGGAAGAGACCCAGTACTTC. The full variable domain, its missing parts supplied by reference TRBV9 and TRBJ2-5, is DSGVTQTPKHLITATGQRVTLRCSPRSGDLSVYWYQQSLDQGLQFLIQYYNGEERAKGNILERFSAQQFPDLHSELNLSSLELGDSALYFCASSVDGAEETQYFGPGTRLLVL.

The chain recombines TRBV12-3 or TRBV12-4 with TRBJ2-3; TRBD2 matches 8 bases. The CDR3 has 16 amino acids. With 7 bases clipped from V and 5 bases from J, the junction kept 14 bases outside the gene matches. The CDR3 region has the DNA TGTGCCAGCACCATCGCGGCGGGGGGTTGGGGAGATACGCAGTATTTT. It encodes CASTIAAGGWGDTQYF.

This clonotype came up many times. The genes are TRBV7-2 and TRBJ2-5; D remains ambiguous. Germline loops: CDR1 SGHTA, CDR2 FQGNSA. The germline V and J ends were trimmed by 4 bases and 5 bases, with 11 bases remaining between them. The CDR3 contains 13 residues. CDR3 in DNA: TGTGCCAGCAGCTATAGTGTTTGGGAGACCCAGTACTTC. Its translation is CASSYSVWETQYF.

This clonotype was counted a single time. CDR3 nucleotide sequence: TGTGCCAGCAGTCGGGAGTCCTACGAGCAGTTCTTC. This translates into CASSRESYEQFF. J is TRBJ2-1 and V is TRBV6-2 or TRBV6-3; TRBD2 is a possible D gene (6 bases). CDR1 and CDR2 (germline): MNHEY, SVGEGT. Trimming pared 5 bases from V and 10 bases from J, leaving 12 bases between. The CDR3 spans 12 residues.

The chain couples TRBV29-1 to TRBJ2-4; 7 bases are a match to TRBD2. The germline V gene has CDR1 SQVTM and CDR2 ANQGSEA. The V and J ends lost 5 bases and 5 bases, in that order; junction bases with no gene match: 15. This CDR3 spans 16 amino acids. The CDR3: CSVREEPGPPQNIQYF. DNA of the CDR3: TGCAGCGTTCGGGAGGAGCCGGGGCCTCCTCAAAACATTCAGTACTTC.

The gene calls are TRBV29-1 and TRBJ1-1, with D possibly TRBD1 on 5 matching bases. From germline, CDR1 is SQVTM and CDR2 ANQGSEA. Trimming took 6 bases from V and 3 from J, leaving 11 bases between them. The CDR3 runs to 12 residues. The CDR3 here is CSVRGTYTEAFF. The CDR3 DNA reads TGCAGCGTGAGGGGAACCTACACTGAAGCTTTCTTT.

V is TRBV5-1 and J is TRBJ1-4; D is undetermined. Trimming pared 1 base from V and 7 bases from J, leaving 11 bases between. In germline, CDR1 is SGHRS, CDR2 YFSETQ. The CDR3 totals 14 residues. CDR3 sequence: CASSLNNRLEKLFF. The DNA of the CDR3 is TGCGCCAGCAGCTTGAATAACCGTCTTGAAAAACTGTTTTTT.

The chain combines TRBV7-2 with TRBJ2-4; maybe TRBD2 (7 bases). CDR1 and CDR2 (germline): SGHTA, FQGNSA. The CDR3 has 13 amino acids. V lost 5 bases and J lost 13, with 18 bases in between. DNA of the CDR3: TGTGCCAGCAGCCTCGGGGGGCGGAATGAGCAGTACTTC. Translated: CASSLGGRNEQYF.

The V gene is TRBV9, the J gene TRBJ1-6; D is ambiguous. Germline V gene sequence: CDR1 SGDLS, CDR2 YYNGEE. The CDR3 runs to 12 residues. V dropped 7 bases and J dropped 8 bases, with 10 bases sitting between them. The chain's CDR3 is CASGSLDSPLHF. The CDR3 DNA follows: TGTGCCAGCGGGAGTCTGGATTCACCCCTCCACTTT.

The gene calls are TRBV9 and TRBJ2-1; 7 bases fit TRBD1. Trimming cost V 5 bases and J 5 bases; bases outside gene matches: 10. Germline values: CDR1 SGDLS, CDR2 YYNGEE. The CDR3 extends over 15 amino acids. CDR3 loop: CASSGGQDVDNEQFF. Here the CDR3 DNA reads TGTGCCAGCAGTGGAGGACAGGACGTTGACAATGAGCAGTTCTTC.

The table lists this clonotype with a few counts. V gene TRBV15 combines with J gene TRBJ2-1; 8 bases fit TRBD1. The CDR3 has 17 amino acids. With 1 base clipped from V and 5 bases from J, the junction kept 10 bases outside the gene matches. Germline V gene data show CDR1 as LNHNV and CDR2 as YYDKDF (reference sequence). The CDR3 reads CATSRATGTGLHNEQFF. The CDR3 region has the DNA TGTGCCACCAGCAGAGCCACCGGGACAGGTCTTCACAATGAGCAGTTCTTC.

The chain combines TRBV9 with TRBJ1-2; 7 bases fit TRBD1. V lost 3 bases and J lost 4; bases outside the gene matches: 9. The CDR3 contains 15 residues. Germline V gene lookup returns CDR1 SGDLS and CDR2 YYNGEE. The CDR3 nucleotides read TGTGCCAGCAGCGAAAGGACAGGAGTGGGCTATGGCTACACCTTC. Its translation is CASSERTGVGYGYTF.